The 9 T cell receptor beta chains given below trace back to one sample, sequenced in a study of prognosis after radiotherapy for stage I lung cancer. Two rounds of multiplex PCR amplified TCR beta CDR3 from genomic DNA. TRBV and TRBJ genes each had their own specific primers in first-round PCR. TCRdb recomputed calls from the multiplex PCR reads with MiXCR, one row per CDR3 protein. The sample carries roughly 17,000 distinct CDR3 sequences, around 44% recorded once. Sequenced material: PBMCs, taken before or after stereotactic body radiation therapy (not recorded which). These receptors came from a donor over 45 with non-small cell lung cancer.

As to this clonotype: The junction does not match germline at one end; this may be a read error. The chain uses TRBV28 and TRBJ2-2; D remains ambiguous. CDR1 and CDR2 from the germline V gene are MDHEN and SYDVKM. The CDR3 loop spans 14 amino acids. CDR3 protein: CAISRVINTGELFF. CDR3 DNA sequence: TGTGCCATCAGTCGGGTGATTAACACCGGGGAGCTGTTTTTT.

This clonotype was counted ten times or more. This chain links TRBV29-1 with TRBJ1-4, with a weak D call TRBD1 (5 bases). The germline V gene encodes CDR1 SQVTM and CDR2 ANQGSEA. The CDR3 contains 16 residues. Trimming shortened V by 5 bases and J by 5 bases, and 21 bases separated the two germline ends. The CDR3 protein is CSVSVKETDLNEKLFF. In DNA form, the CDR3 reads TGCAGCGTTTCCGTCAAAGAGACAGACTTAAATGAAAAACTGTTTTTT.

This clonotype was observed at least ten times. V is TRBV4-1 and J is TRBJ2-2; 11 bases align to TRBD2. Trimming at V came to 0 bases and at J to 6 bases, leaving 9 bases not matched to a gene. The CDR3 runs to 18 residues. The germline CDR1 and CDR2 sequences are MGHRA and YSYEKL. The CDR3 reads CASSQEVLAGGRAGELFF. DNA for the CDR3: TGCGCCAGCAGCCAAGAGGTCCTAGCGGGAGGAAGGGCCGGGGAGCTGTTTTTT.

The rearrangement links TRBV6-1 to TRBJ2-6, with D perhaps TRBD1 (6 bases). From germline, CDR1 is MNHNS and CDR2 SASEGT. The CDR3 has 18 residues. CDR3 coding DNA: TGTGCAGTCGGGTATAGGGACAAGACCCTTTCTGGGGCCAACGTCCTGACTTTC. Amino acid sequence: CAVGYRDKTLSGANVLTF.

Note on this clonotype: The junction differs from germline at one of its ends, possibly a read error. The chain joins TRBV10-3 to TRBJ1-1; perhaps TRBD1 as D (5 bases). The length of the CDR3 is 13 residues. Germline V CDR1 and CDR2: ENHRY, SYGVKD. The CDR3 DNA reads TGTTCCATCAGTGGGGCGGTAAACACTGAAGCTTTCTTT. It yields the protein CSISGAVNTEAFF.

This clonotype occurred many times. V is TRBV18 and J is TRBJ2-5; weak D call: TRBD2 (5 bases). The CDR3 runs to 12 residues. CDR1 and CDR2 from the germline V gene are KGHSH and LQKENI. Trimming pared 6 bases from V and 2 bases from J, leaving 7 bases between. The CDR3 nucleotides read TGTGCCAGCTCCCGGGGTCAAGAGACCCAGTACTTC. Its protein is CASSRGQETQYF.

This clonotype was recorded at least ten times. J is TRBJ2-1 and V is TRBV11-2; maybe TRBD2 (6 bases). In germline, CDR1 is SGHAT, CDR2 FQNNGV. Trimming took off 2 bases at V and 6 bases at J, with 8 bases between the two ends. CDR3 length equals 13 residues. The CDR3 sequence: CASSLTSLNEQFF. The CDR3, as DNA: TGTGCCAGCAGCTTAACTAGCCTCAATGAGCAGTTCTTC.

This clonotype was detected ten times or more. This chain joins TRBV5-5 and TRBJ2-2, with D hard to call. Germline CDR1 reads SGHKS; CDR2 reads YYEKEE (reference sequence). V was shortened by 1 base and J by 7 bases, with 8 bases between the two germline ends. The CDR3 length is 13 residues. The CDR3 reads CASSLWEVGELFF. The CDR3 DNA reads TGTGCCAGCAGCTTGTGGGAAGTCGGGGAGCTGTTTTTT.

This clonotype was observed many times. V gene TRBV5-1 combines with J gene TRBJ1-4, with D uncertain. V lost 4 bases and J lost 4, with 11 bases in between. Germline assignment: CDR1 SGHRS and CDR2 YFSETQ. This CDR3 is 14 amino acids long. The CDR3 protein is CASSSRDINEKLFF. DNA of the CDR3: TGCGCCAGCAGCAGCCGGGATATTAATGAAAAACTGTTTTTT.